The source of this T cell receptor (beta chain) is a study of cytomegalovirus exposure and HLA in healthy donors. Study-level findings and limits: The likely origin of a cluster of highly shared sequence variants was a sequencing artifact. The study dropped some indistinguishable V segments, TRBV6-2 and TRBV6-3 among them.

In regard to this clone: Its antigen is not identified.

Trimming stripped 5 bases from V and 3 bases from J, with 13 bases between. CDR1 is GTSNPN, CDR2 SVGIG, per germline (reference sequence). CDR3 length: 14 amino acids. The PCR had 60 Vbeta and 13 Jbeta primers. Clones were sequenced by immunoSEQ multiplex PCR, and TCRdb holds only the in-frame ones, with some missing. The specimen's table records roughly 45,000 clones. This chain joins TRBV30 and TRBJ1-4, with D perhaps matching TRBD1 (5 bases). Sequenced sample: PBMCs. The sequence was collected from a woman aged 25-40 years in good health and CMV-seronegative. The CDR3 protein is CAWGKGSANEKLFF. CDR3 nucleotide sequence: TGTGCCTGGGGCAAGGGGTCCGCTAATGAAAAACTGTTTTTT.